This T cell receptor beta chain was sequenced during a study of pediatric ulcerative colitis. Study-level findings and limits: In rectum, acute severe colitis had expanded clones and less diversity. Blood-rectal clonal overlap within each person was significantly higher in ulcerative colitis patients than controls. Rectal pinch biopsies may include blood-derived T cells.

Rectal tissue came from one to two pinch biopsies taken at colonoscopy. The assay was run at survey level. The assay was immunoSEQ multiplex PCR, and TCRdb's table has in-frame clones only and misses some. The repertoire has 20,000 to 30,000 clones, approximately 71% of them found once; the top ten carry over 6.5%. Points on this clone: Its specificity is not known.

Sequenced sample: gut tissue. This sequence originates from a boy younger than 18 with severe ulcerative colitis.

The CDR3 DNA sequence: TGTGCCAGCTCAGGGACTCCTAATCCCACAGATACGCAGTATTTT. Protein: CASSGTPNPTDTQYF. This rearrangement joins TRBV18 to TRBJ2-3, with TRBD2 as a possible D gene (6 bases). The V gene's germline CDR1 is KGHSH and CDR2 LQKENI. Trimming removed 5 bases from V and 2 bases from J, with 14 bases in between. This CDR3 has 15 amino acids. The variable domain in full, with the rest retrieved from reference TRBV18 and TRBJ2-3, is NAGVMQNPRHLVRRRGQEARLRCSPMKGHSHVYWYRQLPEEGLKFMVYLQKENIIDESGMPKERFSAEFPKEGPSILRIQQVVRGDSAAYFCASSGTPNPTDTQYFGPGTRLTVL.